This T cell receptor (beta chain) was sequenced for a study of CD8 T cells in Susac syndrome. General study results and limits: The authors acknowledged that the study's TCR sequencing and HLA analysis involved relatively few individuals.

The germline CDR1 and CDR2 sequences are SEHNR and FQNEAQ (reference sequence). The V segment lost 5 bases and the J segment 7 bases; nucleotides outside the gene matches: 19. The CDR3 runs 17 residues. Sequencing of TCR beta covered CD8+ and CD4+ T cells obtained from blood. TEMRA cells were FACS-enriched, unlike CD8+ and CD4+ T cells, which were negatively isolated. On this clonotype itself: Its antigen is unknown.

Reverse transcription of roughly 0.45 to 1 ug RNA used random hexamers. The TCR beta CDR3 was amplified by immunoSEQ multiplex PCR across 54 Vbeta, 13 Jbeta. TCRdb reanalysed the immunoSEQ multiplex PCR reads using MiXCR and keeps one entry per CDR3 protein. The sample lists around 300,000 distinct CDR3 sequences, 70% to 90% occurring once. This clonotype originated in a human donor with multiple sclerosis. The sequencing sample was made of CD8+ T cells from PBMCs. V is TRBV7-9 and J is TRBJ2-7, with 8 bases aligning to TRBD2. CDR3 coding DNA: TGTGCCAGCAGCCCCGCCACCGCCGGGGGGGCGTCAAGGGAGCAGTACTTC. It yields the protein CASSPATAGGASREQYF.